Following are 15 T cell receptor beta chains from one sample sequenced in a study of T cells after yellow fever vaccination. Via MiXCR, TCRdb re-called the 5' RACE reads, giving one row per CDR3 protein. The sample holds about 120,000 distinct CDR3 sequences, more than 5.5% seen once. The sequenced sample was CD4+ T cells sorted from PBMCs, obtained 35 to 50 days after the first yellow fever vaccination. The source is a man in his late teens or twenties who received the YFV17D yellow fever vaccine.

This clonotype was detected only a few times. The gene calls are TRBV5-5 and TRBJ2-1; 7 bases map to TRBD1. The germline V gene has CDR1 SGHKS and CDR2 YYEKEE (reference sequence). The CDR3 spans 15 residues. J gave up 3 bases and V 5 bases, and 8 bases lay outside the gene matches. The CDR3 spells CASRHGQVVYNEQFF. CDR3 DNA sequence: TGTGCCAGCAGGCACGGACAGGTGGTCTACAATGAGCAGTTCTTC.

With respect to this clonotype: The junction departs from germline at one end; a sequencing error may be responsible. The CDR3 sequence: CVSSLDRGETQYF. CDR3 coding DNA: TGTGTCAGCAGCTTAGACAGGGGTGAGACCCAGTACTTC. V gene TRBV7-2 combines with J gene TRBJ2-5, with 8 bases fitting TRBD1. Per the germline V gene, CDR1 is SGHTA and CDR2 is FQGNSA. This CDR3 region has 13 residues.

This clonotype was detected ten times or more. The chain recombines TRBV20-1 with TRBJ2-1; D is uncertain. Between the trimmed V and J ends, which lost 3 bases and 5 bases, there was a span of 5 bases. This CDR3 comprises 11 residues. CDR1 is DFQATT and CDR2 is SNEGSKA in the germline V gene (reference sequence). The CDR3 region is CSASAHNEQFF. In DNA, the CDR3 is TGCAGTGCTAGTGCACACAATGAGCAGTTCTTC.

This clonotype came up many times. The V and J genes are TRBV7-9 and TRBJ1-5; D unresolved. Germline CDR1 is SEHNR and CDR2 is FQNEAQ (reference sequence). V was pared by 1 base and J by 4 bases, with 14 bases between. The CDR3 consists of 16 residues. CDR3 loop: CASSLGVGRLNQPQHF. For the CDR3, the DNA is TGTGCCAGCAGCTTAGGGGTCGGAAGGCTTAATCAGCCCCAGCATTTT. The full variable domain, with the rest looked up from reference TRBV7-9 and TRBJ1-5, is DTGVSQNPRHKITKRGQNVTFRCDPISEHNRLYWYRQTLGQGPEFLTYFQNEAQLEKSRLLSDRFSAERPKGSFSTLEIQRTEQGDSAMYLCASSLGVGRLNQPQHFGDGTRLSIL.

This clonotype was seen repeatedly, ten times or more. The V and J genes are TRBV7-2 and TRBJ2-5; TRBD2 matches at 10 bases. V was clipped by 2 bases and J by 5 bases; unmatched bases: 5. This CDR3 spans 15 amino acids. Germline-derived CDR1 and CDR2 are SGHTA and FQGNSA. CDR3 protein: CASSLSLAGAETQYF. The CDR3 coding sequence is TGTGCCAGCAGCTTAAGTCTAGCGGGGGCTGAGACCCAGTACTTC.

This clonotype appeared a few times. The CDR3 sequence: CSAREVAGSPLHF. The CDR3 DNA reads as TGCAGTGCTAGAGAGGTGGCGGGTTCACCCCTCCACTTT. The genes are TRBV20-1 and TRBJ1-6; D uncertain. From germline, CDR1 is DFQATT and CDR2 SNEGSKA (reference sequence). This CDR3 is built from 13 residues. V shed 0 bases and J shed 9 bases, with 9 bases lying between them.

The chain links TRBV19 to TRBJ1-2, with D possibly TRBD1 on 5 matching bases. The V gene's germline CDR1 is LNHDA and CDR2 SQIVND (reference sequence). V lost 4 bases and J 0 bases, leaving 18 bases between the germline ends. CDR3 length: 17 residues. CDR3 coding DNA: TGTGCCAGTAGTAGTCAGGGTTTCCCACCCTCTAACTATGGCTACACCTTC. Its protein is CASSSQGFPPSNYGYTF.

This clonotype was found many times. No conserved phenylalanine or tryptophan is present at the end of the CDR3, so a read error is the likely explanation. V is TRBV4-1 and J is TRBJ1-2, with D tentatively TRBD1 (6 bases). V lost 0 bases to trimming and J lost 2 bases, with 13 bases between them. The CDR3 is made up of 16 amino acids. CDR1 and CDR2 from the germline V gene are MGHRA and YSYEKL. CDR3 in DNA: TGCGCCAGCAGCCAAGAAAAGCGCAGGGGAAACTATGGCTACACCCTC. Its translation is CASSQEKRRGNYGYTL.

A few counts support this clonotype. The chain employs TRBV5-4 and TRBJ2-3, with D possibly being TRBD1 or TRBD2 (5 bases each). Trimming left V 7 bases short and J 6 bases short, with 15 bases between. The germline V gene encodes CDR1 SGHNT and CDR2 YYREEE (reference sequence). The CDR3 runs 13 residues. DNA of the CDR3: TGTGCCAGCTCCTTGGGGGTTAGGGATACGCAGTATTTT. Translating gives CASSLGVRDTQYF.

This clonotype was picked up many times. The chain joins TRBV9 to TRBJ2-7; TRBD2 is a possible D gene (6 bases). The CDR3 has 13 amino acids. Germline CDR1 reads SGDLS; CDR2 reads YYNGEE. Deletions cut 0 bases from V and 6 bases from J, with 10 bases between. The CDR3 protein is CASSVGGGGEQYF. In nucleotides, the CDR3 is TGTGCCAGCAGCGTAGGGGGAGGCGGCGAGCAGTACTTC.

V usage is TRBV7-9 and J usage is TRBJ1-3, with D perhaps TRBD1 (5 bases). This CDR3 is built from 15 residues. Germline CDR1 SEHNR, CDR2 FQNEAQ (reference sequence). Trimming took 7 bases from V and 3 from J, leaving 16 bases between them. This chain's CDR3 is CASTERGIFGNTIYF. CDR3 DNA sequence: TGTGCCAGCACTGAAAGGGGAATCTTTGGAAACACCATATATTTT.

This clonotype has just a few counts. The CDR3 region is CASSFYNTEAFF. The DNA for the CDR3 is TGTGCCAGCAGCTTCTACAACACTGAAGCTTTCTTT. This sequence joins TRBV7-2 and TRBJ1-1; D gene ambiguous. The CDR3 is made up of 12 amino acids. The V gene's germline CDR1 is SGHTA and CDR2 FQGNSA. The V end was cut by 3 bases, the J end by 2 bases, with 4 bases between.

Worth noting for this clonotype: This may arise from a read error, as a much more abundant clone is one base away. This sequence joins TRBV11-1 and TRBJ2-4; TRBD1 is a possible D gene (6 bases). This CDR3 has 14 residues. The germline V gene has CDR1 SGHAT and CDR2 FQDESV (reference sequence). CDR3 sequence: CASRLGQPGDIQYF. CDR3 nucleotide sequence: TGTGCCAGCAGATTAGGACAGCCCGGGGACATTCAGTACTTC.

This clonotype was observed many times. This sequence joins TRBV5-1 and TRBJ2-5; TRBD2 agrees at 11 bases. This CDR3 comprises 14 residues. Germline assignment: CDR1 SGHRS and CDR2 YFSETQ. J lost 7 bases, V lost 5 bases, and 7 bases had no gene match. CDR3 loop: CASRPLAGAGTQYF. The CDR3 bases are TGCGCCAGCAGACCACTAGCGGGGGCAGGGACCCAGTACTTC.

This clonotype occurred many times. The junction does not match germline at one end; this may be a read error. The rearrangement joins TRBV20-1 to TRBJ2-1, with TRBD2 identical over 11 bases. Germline CDR1 reads DFQATT; CDR2 reads SNEGSKA (reference sequence). CDR3 size: 15 residues. The CDR3: CSAPIAGGLTPERFF. In nucleotides, the CDR3 is TGCAGTGCTCCGATAGCGGGGGGGCTAACCCCCGAGCGGTTCTTC.